These 21 T cell receptor beta chains came from one sample sequenced in a study of T cell responses to AZD1222 COVID-19 vaccine. Sequencing was performed with immunoSEQ multiplex PCR; in TCRdb, only in-frame clones are kept and a portion is missing. The data contain about 110,000 clones, around 86% of them seen just once; the ten biggest clones take up roughly 1.2%. This material consisted of peripheral blood, taken on day 0 of AZD1222 vaccination. These receptors all come from an adult in good health.

This clone was counted a few times. The chain carries TRBV19 and TRBJ1-3, with 9 bases matching TRBD1. Germline assignment: CDR1 LNHDA and CDR2 SQIVND (reference sequence). J gave up 7 bases and V 8 bases, and 15 bases lay outside the gene matches. There are 16 residues in the CDR3. The CDR3 DNA sequence: TGTGCCAGTGGTGGACAGGGGACGTCTCGAGTTAACACCATATATTTT. It is translated as CASGGQGTSRVNTIYF.

CDR3 region: CASSLGQQYYEQYF. In nucleotides, the CDR3 is TGTGCCAGCAGCTTGGGACAGCAGTACTACGAGCAGTACTTC. V gene TRBV7-2 combines with J gene TRBJ2-7, with 7 bases fitting TRBD1. The trim removed 3 bases at V and 3 bases at J, leaving 5 bases unmatched. The CDR3 totals 14 residues. Germline CDR1 is SGHTA and CDR2 is FQGNSA.

The chain employs TRBV4-1 and TRBJ1-2; D unclear. Germline V lookup: CDR1 MGHRA, CDR2 YSYEKL. V lost 4 bases and J lost 7, with 13 bases in between. This CDR3 is 13 amino acids long. The CDR3 reads CASSPGGRPGYTF. Here the CDR3 DNA reads TGCGCCAGCAGCCCAGGAGGGCGGCCTGGCTACACCTTC.

This rearrangement joins TRBV7-9 to TRBJ1-2; tentatively, D is TRBD1 (5 bases). CDR1 and CDR2 (germline): SEHNR, FQNEAQ (reference sequence). The CDR3 contains 16 residues. With 5 bases removed from V and 8 bases from J, the gap between germline ends came to 24 bases. CDR3 residues: CASSLTAGREARGYTF. In nucleotides, the CDR3 is TGTGCCAGCAGCCTTACAGCGGGACGAGAGGCGCGGGGCTACACCTTC. Full variable domain (rest looked up from reference TRBV7-9 and TRBJ1-2): DTGVSQNPRHKITKRGQNVTFRCDPISEHNRLYWYRQTLGQGPEFLTYFQNEAQLEKSRLLSDRFSAERPKGSFSTLEIQRTEQGDSAMYLCASSLTAGREARGYTFGSGTRLTVV.

The chain carries TRBV30 and TRBJ1-2; weak D call: TRBD1 (5 bases). V lost 5 bases and J 0 bases, leaving 22 bases between the germline ends. Germline V gives CDR1 GTSNPN, CDR2 SVGIG (reference sequence). CDR3 length equals 17 residues. The DNA for the CDR3 is TGTGCCTGGTTCATTCACGTGGGGGGGAATACTAACTATGGCTACACCTTC. Protein: CAWFIHVGGNTNYGYTF.

For this clone: The DNA is left out, because the CDR3 cannot be placed on it with certainty; the CDR3 is given as TCRdb lists it. The rearrangement uses TRBV1 and TRBJ2-4; TRBD2, the table's D call, lacks a check against the DNA. TRBV1 counts as a pseudogene. The CDR3 spans 15 amino acids, including both terminal residues. CDR3 protein: CTSRVAGGTKNIQYF.

J is TRBJ1-1 and V is TRBV9; D perhaps matches TRBD1 (6 bases). V lost 2 bases to trimming and J lost 3 bases, with 14 bases between them. CDR1 is SGDLS and CDR2 is YYNGEE in the germline V gene. CDR3 size: 15 residues. The CDR3 spells CASSVRVGADTEAFF. In DNA form, the CDR3 reads TGTGCCAGCAGCGTGAGGGTGGGGGCCGACACTGAAGCTTTCTTT. The full variable domain, its missing parts supplied by reference TRBV9 and TRBJ1-1, is DSGVTQTPKHLITATGQRVTLRCSPRSGDLSVYWYQQSLDQGLQFLIQYYNGEERAKGNILERFSAQQFPDLHSELNLSSLELGDSALYFCASSVRVGADTEAFFGQGTRLTVV.

The chain combines TRBV11-2 with TRBJ2-3; D might be TRBD2 (6 bases). The CDR3 extends over 14 amino acids. Trimming took 7 bases from V and 3 from J, leaving 14 bases between them. Germline-derived CDR1 and CDR2 are SGHAT and FQNNGV. The CDR3 region has the DNA TGTGCCAGCACCCCAAGGGACTTTACAGATACGCAGTATTTT. Translation: CASTPRDFTDTQYF.

The rearrangement links TRBV27 to TRBJ1-6, with 8 bases identical to TRBD1. The CDR3 has 15 amino acids. Trimming removed 5 bases from V and 8 bases from J; junction bases left unmatched: 8. The germline gives CDR1 MNHEY, CDR2 SMNVEV (reference sequence). CDR3 region: CASSPGTGSYSPLHF. The CDR3 nucleotides read TGTGCCAGCAGTCCAGGGACAGGTTCTTATTCACCCCTCCACTTT.

This chain uses TRBV6-5 with TRBJ1-6; D might be TRBD1 (5 bases). Trimming cost V 0 bases and J 6 bases, with 9 bases left between them. Germline-derived CDR1 and CDR2 are MNHEY and SVGAGI. This CDR3 has 15 amino acids. The chain's CDR3 is CASSYSGLTNSPLHF. The CDR3 DNA reads TGTGCCAGCAGTTACTCGGGACTGACTAATTCACCCCTCCACTTT.

The V and J genes are TRBV9 and TRBJ2-3; D ambiguous. Per germline, CDR1 SGDLS and CDR2 YYNGEE. The V gene lost 0 bases and the J gene lost 2 bases, with 7 bases spanning the gap. This CDR3 spans 14 amino acids. This chain's CDR3 is CASSVDENTDTQYF. CDR3 bases: TGTGCCAGCAGCGTAGACGAGAACACAGATACGCAGTATTTT.

J is TRBJ2-2 and V is TRBV29-1; no definite D call. CDR1 and CDR2 (germline): SQVTM, ANQGSEA. V was pared by 7 bases and J by 6 bases, with 12 bases between. The length of the CDR3 is 12 residues. CDR3 residues: CSAKGRAGELFF. The CDR3 DNA reads as TGCAGCGCTAAGGGTAGGGCCGGGGAGCTGTTTTTT.

V and J are TRBV7-2 and TRBJ2-7; D possibly corresponds to TRBD2 (5 bases). The CDR3 is 15 residues long. Trimming removed 1 base from V and 6 bases from J, with 16 bases in between. The germline V gene encodes CDR1 SGHTA and CDR2 FQGNSA. Here the CDR3 reads CASSLGSTRGGEQYF. The DNA for the CDR3 is TGTGCCAGCAGCTTAGGATCTACTCGAGGAGGCGAGCAGTACTTC.

This clone is a singleton in its sample. The chain uses TRBV4-3 and TRBJ1-4, with TRBD1 matching 7 bases. V dropped 0 bases and J dropped 9; count of bases not matched to a gene: 10. Germline V gives CDR1 LGHNA, CDR2 YSLEER. The CDR3 spans 16 residues. This CDR3 reads CASSQETGMVLKKLFF. CDR3 DNA sequence: TGCGCCAGCAGCCAAGAGACAGGGATGGTCCTGAAAAAACTGTTTTTT.

This chain joins TRBV10-3 and TRBJ1-1; D unclear. The CDR3 contains 11 residues. Between the trimmed V and J ends, which lost 2 bases and 4 bases, there was a span of 2 bases. In germline, CDR1 is ENHRY, CDR2 SYGVKD. The CDR3 region has the DNA TGTGCCATCAGTGAGAGCACTGAAGCTTTCTTT. Translated, it gives CAISESTEAFF.

The chain has TRBV3-1 (or the pseudogene TRBV3-2) and TRBJ1-3, with TRBD1 matching over 7 bases. Germline assignment: CDR1 LGHDT and CDR2 YNNKEL (reference sequence). V lost 8 bases, J lost 4 bases, and 17 bases stayed unmatched. The CDR3 is 17 residues long. CDR3 nucleotide sequence: TGTGCCAGCCACCAGATCCCAGGGACAGATGCGGGAAACACCATATATTTT. It translates to CASHQIPGTDAGNTIYF.

The genes are TRBV5-4 and TRBJ2-3; a weak D match, TRBD2 (5 bases). The CDR3 covers 15 residues. Germline V gives CDR1 SGHNT, CDR2 YYREEE (reference sequence). Trimming pared 1 base from V and 2 bases from J, leaving 11 bases between. CDR3 sequence (DNA): TGTGCCAGCAGCTTGAGGGAGTCCCACACAGATACGCAGTATTTT. It encodes CASSLRESHTDTQYF.

This clone was seen just once. The chain joins TRBV7-9 to TRBJ1-5; D is perhaps TRBD1 (6 bases). The V end lost 5 bases, the J end lost 4 bases, and 15 bases lay between the germline ends. CDR1 is SEHNR and CDR2 is FQNEAQ in the germline V gene (reference sequence). The CDR3 runs 15 residues. DNA for the CDR3: TGTGCCAGCAGCGGGGGCAGGGGCTGGAATCAGCCCCAGCATTTT. This sequence encodes CASSGGRGWNQPQHF.

The V and J genes are TRBV6-5 and TRBJ1-1; 9 bases align to TRBD1. The CDR3 totals 16 residues. Losses at the gene ends were 2 bases for V and 4 bases for J; bases not matched to a gene: 8. Germline values: CDR1 MNHEY, CDR2 SVGAGI. The CDR3 nucleotides are TGTGCCAGCAGTTACACTGGACAGGGGAAGAGCACTGAAGCTTTCTTT. Translation gives CASSYTGQGKSTEAFF.

The chain combines TRBV6-1 with TRBJ1-5; TRBD1 might be the D (6 bases). Germline loops: CDR1 MNHNS, CDR2 SASEGT. Trimming pared 4 bases from V and 0 bases from J, leaving 19 bases between. This CDR3 has 18 amino acids. CDR3 sequence (DNA): TGTGCCAGCAGTGTTTCGGACAGCTACTGGCGTAGCAATCAGCCCCAGCATTTT. Its protein is CASSVSDSYWRSNQPQHF.

The chain has TRBV5-8 and TRBJ2-3; the match to TRBD2 covers 8 bases. The length of the CDR3 is 16 residues. With V trimmed by 0 bases and J by 2 bases, 5 bases remained unmatched. Germline lookup yields CDR1 SGHTS and CDR2 YDEGEE. CDR3 protein: CASSLGLAGTTDTQYF. In DNA, the CDR3 is TGTGCCAGCAGCTTGGGTCTAGCGGGTACCACAGATACGCAGTATTTT. The entire variable domain, with the rest obtained from reference TRBV5-8 and TRBJ2-3, is as follows: EAGVTQSPTHLIKTRGQQATLRCSPISGHTSVYWYQQALGLGLQFLLWYDEGEERNRGNFPPRFSGRQFPNYSSELNVNALELEDSALYLCASSLGLAGTTDTQYFGPGTRLTVL.